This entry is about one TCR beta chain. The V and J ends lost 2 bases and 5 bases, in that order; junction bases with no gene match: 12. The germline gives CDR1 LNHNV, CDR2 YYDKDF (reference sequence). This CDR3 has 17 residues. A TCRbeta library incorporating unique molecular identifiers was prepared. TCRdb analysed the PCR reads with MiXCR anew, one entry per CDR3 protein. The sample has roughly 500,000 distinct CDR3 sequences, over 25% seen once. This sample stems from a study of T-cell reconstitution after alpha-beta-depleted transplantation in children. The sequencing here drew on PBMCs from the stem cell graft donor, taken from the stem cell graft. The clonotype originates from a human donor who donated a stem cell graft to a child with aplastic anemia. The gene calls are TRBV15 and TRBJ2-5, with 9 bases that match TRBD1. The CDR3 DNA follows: TGTGCCACCAGCAGACAAAACAGGGGGCTCGGGTCGGAGACCCAGTACTTC. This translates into CATSRQNRGLGSETQYF.